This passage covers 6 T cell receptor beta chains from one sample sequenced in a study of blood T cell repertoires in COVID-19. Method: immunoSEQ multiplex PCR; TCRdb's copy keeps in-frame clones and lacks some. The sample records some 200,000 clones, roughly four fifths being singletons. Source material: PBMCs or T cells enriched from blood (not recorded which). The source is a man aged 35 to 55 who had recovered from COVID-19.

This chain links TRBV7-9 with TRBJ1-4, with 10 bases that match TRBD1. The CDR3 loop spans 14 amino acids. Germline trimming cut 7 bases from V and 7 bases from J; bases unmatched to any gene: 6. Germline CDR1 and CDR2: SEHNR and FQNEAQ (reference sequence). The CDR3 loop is CASTPGQGIEKLFF. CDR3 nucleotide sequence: TGTGCCAGCACCCCGGGACAGGGGATTGAAAAACTGTTTTTT.

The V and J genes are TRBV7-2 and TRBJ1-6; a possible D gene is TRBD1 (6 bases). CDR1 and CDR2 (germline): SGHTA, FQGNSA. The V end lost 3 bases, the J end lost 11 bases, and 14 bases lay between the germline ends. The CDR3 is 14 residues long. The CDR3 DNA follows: TGTGCCAGCAGCTTGTCGGGGGGGCAGGCACCCCTCCACTTT. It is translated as CASSLSGGQAPLHF.

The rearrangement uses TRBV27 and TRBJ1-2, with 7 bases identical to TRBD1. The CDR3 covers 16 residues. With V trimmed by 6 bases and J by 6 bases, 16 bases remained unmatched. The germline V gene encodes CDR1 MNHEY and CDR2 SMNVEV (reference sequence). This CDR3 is CASSPLIEGGAHGYTF. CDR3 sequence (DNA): TGTGCCAGCAGCCCTCTTATTGAAGGGGGCGCGCATGGCTACACCTTC.

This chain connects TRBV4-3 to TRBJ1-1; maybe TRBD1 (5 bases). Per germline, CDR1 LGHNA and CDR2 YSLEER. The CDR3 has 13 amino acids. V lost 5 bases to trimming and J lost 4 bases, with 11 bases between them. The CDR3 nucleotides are TGCGCCAGCAGCGAGGTGGGGGGCACTGAAGCTTTCTTT. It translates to CASSEVGGTEAFF.

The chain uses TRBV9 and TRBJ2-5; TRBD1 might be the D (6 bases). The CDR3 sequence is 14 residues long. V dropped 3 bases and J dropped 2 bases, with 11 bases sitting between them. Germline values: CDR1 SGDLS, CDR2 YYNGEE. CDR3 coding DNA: TGTGCCAGCAGCGGACAAGGGGGACAAGAGACCCAGTACTTC. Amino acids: CASSGQGGQETQYF.

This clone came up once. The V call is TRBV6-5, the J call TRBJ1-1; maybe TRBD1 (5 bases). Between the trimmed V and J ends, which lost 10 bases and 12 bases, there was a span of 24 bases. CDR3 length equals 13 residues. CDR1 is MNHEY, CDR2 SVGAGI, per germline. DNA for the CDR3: TGTGCCATCCGGTCCTGGGGCCCATTTGGATCTTTCTTT. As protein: CAIRSWGPFGSFF.